This note documents a single TCR beta chain sequence. These data originate in a study of blood T cell repertoires in COVID-19. Germline CDR1 reads LNHDA; CDR2 reads SQIVND (reference sequence). The V end was cut by 5 bases, the J end by 0 bases, with 26 bases between. The CDR3 covers 20 residues. Methods used by the authors: Reference gene primer amplification gave nucleated cell count estimates. Sequencing was performed with immunoSEQ multiplex PCR; in TCRdb, only in-frame clones are kept and a portion is missing. D and trimming come from the DNA, and the V and J calls and clone size come from that table. This sample has 100,000 to 140,000 clones, with 70% to 90% found just once.

The receptor was isolated from a man aged 35-49 years with active or convalescent COVID-19. This sequence joins TRBV19 and TRBJ1-5, with D uncertain. Sequencing was done on a sample of peripheral blood. The CDR3 nucleotides are TGTGCCAGTAGTCCCGCTGGCAGGTTTGGTTCTTTCTTTAGCAATCAGCCCCAGCATTTT. Translated, it gives CASSPAGRFGSFFSNQPQHF.